This T cell receptor beta chain originates from a study of T cells expressing NK-cell markers. Background on the study: Beta-chain profiling covered CD3+CD56+NKG2C+, CD3+CD56+NKG2C- and CD3+CD56-NKG2C+ sorted subsets. General study results and limits: NKG2C+ dominant clonotype frequencies in a handful of donors were roughly 1.0-7.5% of CD8+ T cells. Certain NKG2C+ T cell clones were expanded, and their HCMV specificity remained unclear.

For this clonotype: Its target is unknown.

CDR1 is MGHRA, CDR2 YSYEKL, per germline. The CDR3 loop spans 13 amino acids. TCRdb processed the 5' RACE reads again and assigns one entry to each CDR3 protein, with no DNA. This repertoire comprises about 170,000 distinct CDR3 sequences; its ten largest clones make up 20% to 25%. Material for sequencing was blood T cells: a sorted CD56 or NKG2C T cell subset, CD4+ or CD8+ T cells, or bulk PBMC T cells (not recorded which). The source is a man aged 18 to 69 in good health. V is TRBV4-1 and J is TRBJ1-1. CDR3 loop: CASSRGDRAEAFF.